The clone carrying this T cell receptor beta chain was counted a few times. What it binds is unknown. The PCR made use of 60 Vbeta and 13 Jbeta primers. Assay used: immunoSEQ multiplex PCR; TCRdb lists only in-frame clones, some missing. The table includes roughly 200,000 clones, 70% to 80% detected once. The data originate from a study of cytomegalovirus exposure and HLA in healthy donors. After removal of 2 bases from V and 4 bases from J, the junction contained 8 bases not matched to a gene. The CDR3 loop spans 16 amino acids. Per the germline V gene, CDR1 is LGHNA and CDR2 is YSLEER. Findings and limits, study-wide: More than 15,000 TCR beta sequences were associated with HLA alleles at 0.05 false discovery rate in a later analysis. One later analysis reportedly identified an Asian-associated ancestry cluster that showed fewer N-insertions than the 666-donor mean.

The receptor was isolated from a male donor in good health and CMV-seronegative. The V and J genes are TRBV4-3 and TRBJ1-3; 7 bases fit TRBD1. Material: PBMCs. In nucleotides, the CDR3 is TGCGCCAGCAGCCAAACCGCAGACAGGGCAGGAAACACCATATATTTT. Translation: CASSQTADRAGNTIYF.